This TCR beta chain was retrieved from a study of blood T cell repertoires in COVID-19. Study context: Acute and convalescent COVID-19 samples came from the United States, Italy and Spain. From T cells, B-cell-depleted T cells, or PBMCs came the material, which was cDNA or gDNA.

Assay used: immunoSEQ multiplex PCR; TCRdb lists only in-frame clones, some missing. The sample consists of around 70,000 clones, approximately 86% of them appearing once. CDR1 is LNHDA and CDR2 is SQIVND in the germline V gene (reference sequence). This CDR3 is built from 13 residues. V lost 3 bases and J lost 2, with 7 bases in between. As concerns this clone: The sample carries other DNA sequences with the same CDR3.

Sequencing input: peripheral blood. The source of this sequence is a man aged 50 or older with acute or convalescent COVID-19. The chain uses TRBV19 and TRBJ1-1; D uncertain. DNA for the CDR3: TGTGCCAGTAGTATTTCGGTCAACACTGAAGCTTTCTTT. Translated, it gives CASSISVNTEAFF. The full variable domain, in which reference TRBV19 and TRBJ1-1 provide the parts outside the CDR3, is DGGITQSPKYLFRKEGQNVTLSCEQNLNHDAMYWYRQDPGQGLRLIYYSQIVNDFQKGDIAEGYSVSREKKESFPLTVTSAQKNPTAFYLCASSISVNTEAFFGQGTRLTVV.